The 29 T cell receptor beta chains given below trace back to one sample, sequenced in a study of early T cells in non-severe SARS-CoV-2 infection (dated by TCRdb to 2020 to 2023). Library preparation used 5' RACE. The run used a NextSeq 500. The public reads were reprocessed in TCRdb via fastp at Q25 and MiXCR, keeping in-frame beta chains. Entries that share a CDR3 protein sequence are merged under the most common genes and DNA. In all, the sample holds tens of thousands of distinct CDR3 sequences, and around 9.3% of those were seen once. Under 4.5% of the sample is in the top ten clones. The sample was whole blood, taken at baseline. Source of these receptors: an adult who was a healthcare worker with PCR-confirmed SARS-CoV-2 infection or an uninfected control (not recorded which).

This clonotype was detected only a few times. The rearrangement uses TRBV5-1 and TRBJ2-1; 7 nucleotides align to TRBD1. After removal of 0 bases from V and 3 bases from J, the junction contained 6 bases not matched to a gene. Germline lookup yields CDR1 SGHRS and CDR2 YFSETQ. The CDR3 contains 16 residues. The CDR3 loop reads CASSLESGGLYNEQFF. DNA of the CDR3: TGCGCCAGCAGCTTGGAGTCAGGGGGTCTCTACAATGAGCAGTTCTTC.

This clonotype was picked up a small number of times. V is TRBV10-2 and J is TRBJ2-3; 7 nucleotides agree with TRBD1. Trimming at V came to 7 bases and at J to 0 bases, leaving 7 bases not matched to a gene. The V gene's germline CDR1 is WSHSY and CDR2 SAAADI. There are 15 residues in the CDR3. CDR3 residues: CASTPDRTSTDTQYF. CDR3 nucleotides: TGCGCCAGCACCCCGGACAGGACTAGCACAGATACGCAGTATTTT.

This clonotype showed up many times. The chain uses TRBV20-1 and TRBJ1-1; D is uncertain. V lost 5 bases, J lost 1 base, and 11 bases lay in between. This CDR3 has 13 residues. The germline gives CDR1 DFQATT, CDR2 SNEGSKA (reference sequence). CDR3 region: CSAPPDRNTEAFF. CDR3 nucleotides: TGCAGTGCTCCACCCGATCGGAACACTGAAGCTTTCTTT.

This clonotype was seen repeatedly, ten times or more. The chain combines TRBV18 with TRBJ1-2; no reliable D call. The CDR3 runs to 13 residues. Trimming took 4 bases from V and 2 from J, leaving 8 bases between them. CDR1 is KGHSH, CDR2 LQKENI, per germline. The DNA for the CDR3 is TGTGCCAGCTCACGAGACAACAACTATGGCTACACCTTC. Its protein is CASSRDNNYGYTF.

V is TRBV2 and J is TRBJ2-4; 7 bases are a match to TRBD2. The CDR3 sequence is 16 residues long. V was pared by 4 bases and J by 4 bases, with 10 bases of the junction left unmatched. Germline values: CDR1 SNHLY, CDR2 FYNNEI. The CDR3 DNA sequence: TGTGCCAGCAGTGTTCCGCCCTGGGAGGGAAAAAACATTCAGTACTTC. As protein: CASSVPPWEGKNIQYF.

This clonotype occurred many times. The chain links TRBV27 to TRBJ1-2; weak D call: TRBD1 (5 bases). The V gene lost 6 bases and the J gene lost 1 base, with 15 bases spanning the gap. The germline CDR1 and CDR2 sequences are MNHEY and SMNVEV (reference sequence). The CDR3 totals 15 residues. The CDR3 DNA reads as TGTGCCAGCAGAGCTACAGGACGGATTAACTATGGCTACACCTTC. Amino acids: CASRATGRINYGYTF.

As regards this clonotype: It may be a read error: a sequence one base away is much more abundant. The chain uses TRBV19 and TRBJ2-6; the D gene is possibly TRBD1 (5 bases). Germline lookup yields CDR1 LNHDA and CDR2 SQIVND (reference sequence). The CDR3 covers 14 residues. CDR3: CASRDSSGTNVLTF. The CDR3 DNA reads TGTGCCAGTAGAGACAGCTCTGGGACCAACGTCCTGACTTTC.

This clonotype was found a few times. The gene calls are TRBV4-1 and TRBJ2-7; 11 nucleotides line up with TRBD1. Germline V gene lookup returns CDR1 MGHRA and CDR2 YSYEKL. The length of the CDR3 is 14 residues. V gave up 3 bases and J gave up 2 bases; unmatched junction bases: 0. In nucleotides, the CDR3 is TGCGCCAGCAGCCAGGGACAGGGGGCCTACGAGCAGTACTTC. Its translation is CASSQGQGAYEQYF.

This clonotype has a handful of counts. The rearrangement joins TRBV4-2 to TRBJ2-3, with TRBD2 identical over 9 bases. Trimming at V came to 1 base and at J to 6 bases, leaving 5 bases not matched to a gene. This CDR3 comprises 15 residues. Germline V gene lookup returns CDR1 LGHNA and CDR2 YNFKEQ. CDR3 region: CASSQGGSGGDTQYF. CDR3 in DNA: TGTGCCAGCAGCCAAGGGGGTAGCGGGGGTGATACGCAGTATTTT.

The chain combines TRBV10-2 with TRBJ1-2; TRBD1 is a possible D gene (5 bases). V dropped 6 bases and J dropped 3 bases, with 17 bases sitting between them. The CDR3 spans 15 residues. CDR1 is WSHSY and CDR2 is SAAADI in the germline V gene. The DNA for the CDR3 is TGCGCCAGCAGGGTTTTTGGGGCGACGCACTATGGCTACACCTTC. Translating it yields CASRVFGATHYGYTF.

The gene calls are TRBV28 and TRBJ2-7; D unresolved. CDR3 length: 14 amino acids. V gave up 3 bases and J gave up 0 bases, with 9 bases separating them. Looked up from germline, CDR1 is MDHEN and CDR2 is SYDVKM. The CDR3 nucleotides are TGTGCCAGCAGTTTTGGCACGGTCTCCTACGAGCAGTACTTC. Its protein is CASSFGTVSYEQYF.

This clonotype was counted many times. CDR3: CATSRVTSGRYEQYF. In nucleotides, the CDR3 is TGTGCCACCAGCAGAGTGACTAGCGGGAGGTACGAGCAGTACTTC. The gene calls are TRBV15 and TRBJ2-7; 13 bases are a match to TRBD2. Germline V gives CDR1 LNHNV, CDR2 YYDKDF (reference sequence). There are 15 residues in the CDR3. Trimming cost V 1 base and J 4 bases; bases outside gene matches: 1.

This clonotype was recorded a few times. This rearrangement joins TRBV29-1 to TRBJ1-1; D is unresolved. V lost 4 bases and J 8 bases, leaving 14 bases between the germline ends. The CDR3 consists of 12 residues. The V gene's germline CDR1 is SQVTM and CDR2 ANQGSEA. Written as DNA, the CDR3 is TGCAGCGTTGGGCCAGTTTCGCGGGAAGCTTTCTTT. It specifies CSVGPVSREAFF.

This clonotype has at least ten counts. V is TRBV3-1 and J is TRBJ2-1; D is unclear. CDR1 LGHDT and CDR2 YNNKEL come from the germline V gene (reference sequence). This CDR3 region has 15 residues. V was pared by 0 bases and J by 4 bases, with 10 bases between. CDR3 region: CASSQDTNYYNEQFF. CDR3 nucleotides: TGTGCCAGCAGCCAAGATACCAACTATTACAATGAGCAGTTCTTC.

The rearrangement links TRBV12-3 or TRBV12-4 to TRBJ2-5, with unresolved D. The CDR3 has 14 amino acids. Between the trimmed V and J ends, which lost 3 bases and 2 bases, there was a span of 10 bases. The CDR3 reads CASSLLSLQETQYF. The CDR3 DNA is TGTGCCAGCAGTTTGCTCAGTCTACAAGAGACCCAGTACTTC.

The rearrangement links TRBV5-5 to TRBJ1-1, with 7 bases fitting TRBD1. The CDR3 is 16 residues long. CDR1 SGHKS and CDR2 YYEKEE come from the germline V gene (reference sequence). Losses at the gene ends were 4 bases for V and 0 bases for J; bases not matched to a gene: 9. This CDR3 is CASSLQGTPMNTEAFF. CDR3 DNA sequence: TGTGCCAGCAGCCTACAGGGGACGCCCATGAACACTGAAGCTTTCTTT.

The CDR3 sequence: CASSLRRTGNTEAFF. CDR3 DNA: TGTGCCAGCAGCTTGAGGAGGACCGGGAACACTGAAGCTTTCTTT. This chain links TRBV5-6 with TRBJ1-1; D unresolved. The CDR3 is 15 residues long. Germline CDR1 is SGHDT and CDR2 is YYEEEE. Trimming cost V 1 base and J 1 base, with 11 bases left between them.

This clonotype has just a few counts. The chain joins TRBV19 to TRBJ2-7; TRBD2 agrees at 11 bases. Trimming took 4 bases from V and 0 from J; bases not matched to a gene: 5. CDR3 length equals 16 residues. The germline CDR1 and CDR2 sequences are LNHDA and SQIVND (reference sequence). CDR3 sequence reads: CASSKRGTSGSYEQYF. CDR3 DNA sequence: TGTGCCAGTAGTAAACGCGGGACTAGCGGCTCCTACGAGCAGTACTTC.

The chain couples TRBV6-1 to TRBJ2-5, with 7 bases fitting TRBD2. Unmatched junction bases numbered 5, after V lost 6 bases and J lost 1 base. This CDR3 is 14 amino acids long. CDR1 is MNHNS and CDR2 is SASEGT in the germline V gene. The CDR3 sequence is CASSRGDFQETQYF. CDR3 nucleotides: TGTGCCAGCAGCCGGGGGGACTTCCAAGAGACCCAGTACTTC.

This sequence joins TRBV9 and TRBJ2-3; D possibly uses TRBD1 or TRBD2 (6 bases each). From germline, CDR1 is SGDLS and CDR2 YYNGEE. CDR3 length equals 15 residues. With 5 bases removed from V and 3 bases from J, the gap between germline ends came to 16 bases. The chain's CDR3 is CASRKGGQRTDTQYF. As DNA, the CDR3 is TGTGCCAGCAGAAAAGGGGGGCAGCGAACAGATACGCAGTATTTT.

This clonotype appeared a few times. V is TRBV19 and J is TRBJ1-2; TRBD1 agrees at 7 bases. The germline CDR1 and CDR2 sequences are LNHDA and SQIVND (reference sequence). Trimming took 7 bases from V and 7 from J; bases not matched to a gene: 24. There are 18 residues in the CDR3. The CDR3 DNA reads as TGTGCCAGTACCACCCTCTCGGGGTTGAGGGACAGAAGAGCTGGCTACACCTTC. This codes for CASTTLSGLRDRRAGYTF.

The rearrangement links TRBV5-1 to TRBJ2-5; TRBD2 agrees at 9 bases. The CDR3 sequence is 13 residues long. V lost 1 base, J lost 5 bases, and 0 bases stayed unmatched. The V gene's germline CDR1 is SGHRS and CDR2 YFSETQ. The CDR3 protein is CASSLTSGETQYF. CDR3 DNA sequence: TGCGCCAGCAGCTTGACTAGCGGGGAGACCCAGTACTTC.

The V call is TRBV7-6, the J call TRBJ2-7, with D maybe TRBD2 (6 bases). CDR1 and CDR2 (germline): SGHVS, FNYEAQ. The CDR3 spans 13 residues. Trimming shortened V by 2 bases and J by 2 bases, and 7 bases separated the two germline ends. The CDR3 region is CASSLCGAYEQYF. DNA of the CDR3: TGTGCCAGCAGCTTATGCGGGGCCTACGAGCAGTACTTC. Supplemented by reference TRBV7-6 and TRBJ2-7, the full variable domain reads GAGVSQSPRYKVTKRGQDVALRCDPISGHVSLYWYRQALGQGPEFLTYFNYEAQQDKSGLPNDRFSAERPEGSISTLTIQRTEQRDSAMYRCASSLCGAYEQYFGPGTRLTVT.

V gene TRBV20-1 combines with J gene TRBJ1-6; D gene unclear. The CDR3 totals 13 residues. CDR1 and CDR2 (germline): DFQATT, SNEGSKA (reference sequence). V was clipped by 3 bases and J by 7 bases, with 10 bases between them. The CDR3: CSASSQLNSPLHF. The DNA of the CDR3 is TGCAGTGCTAGCTCCCAGTTAAATTCACCCCTCCACTTT.

This clonotype was observed at least ten times. The chain is built from TRBV11-2 and TRBJ2-1, with 7 bases identical to TRBD2. Germline CDR1 and CDR2: SGHAT and FQNNGV. The CDR3 has 14 amino acids. Trimming cost V 1 base and J 8 bases; bases outside gene matches: 5. The CDR3 loop reads CASSLGLAVHEQFF. CDR3 nucleotides: TGTGCCAGCAGCTTAGGTCTAGCGGTGCATGAGCAGTTCTTC.

This clonotype was observed at least ten times. V and J are TRBV7-9 and TRBJ2-3, with a weak D call TRBD1 (6 bases). Germline V gene sequence: CDR1 SEHNR, CDR2 FQNEAQ (reference sequence). Trimming left V 6 bases short and J 6 bases short, with 13 bases between. The CDR3 covers 13 residues. CDR3 bases: TGTGCCAGCAGTCCTCAGGGGACCGATACGCAGTATTTT. The encoded protein is CASSPQGTDTQYF.

Many counts were recorded for this clonotype. The rearrangement links TRBV6-1 to TRBJ1-4; D is unclear. Trimming pared 7 bases from V and 7 bases from J, leaving 16 bases between. The CDR3 contains 14 residues. CDR1 and CDR2 (germline): MNHNS, SASEGT. The CDR3 sequence is CASTDVLVGEKLFF. In DNA form, the CDR3 reads TGTGCCAGCACCGATGTGCTAGTCGGTGAAAAACTGTTTTTT.

This clonotype appeared many times. V and J are TRBV7-6 and TRBJ2-1; D not certain. The CDR3 length is 13 residues. CDR1 is SGHVS, CDR2 FNYEAQ, per germline. V was cut by 1 base and J by 5 bases, with 6 bases left in between. CDR3 sequence reads: CASSLGTNNEQFF. The CDR3 DNA follows: TGTGCCAGCAGCTTAGGTACAAACAATGAGCAGTTCTTC. Full variable domain (remainder filled in from reference TRBV7-6 and TRBJ2-1): GAGVSQSPRYKVTKRGQDVALRCDPISGHVSLYWYRQALGQGPEFLTYFNYEAQQDKSGLPNDRFSAERPEGSISTLTIQRTEQRDSAMYRCASSLGTNNEQFFGPGTRLTVL.

The CDR3 is CASSQQAGGWYNEQFF. CDR3 nucleotide sequence: TGTGCCAGCAGCCAGCAAGCGGGGGGCTGGTACAATGAGCAGTTCTTC. This chain joins TRBV5-4 and TRBJ2-1, with 9 bases lining up with TRBD2. After removal of 4 bases from V and 4 bases from J, the junction contained 9 bases not matched to a gene. The CDR3 sequence is 16 residues long. Germline-derived CDR1 and CDR2 are SGHNT and YYREEE (reference sequence).